Following are 27 T cell receptor beta chains from one sample sequenced in a study of T cells in Graves' hyperthyroidism and ophthalmopathy. Researchers took RNA transcripts and amplified the TCR beta CDR3 regions from them. In the first-round RT-PCR of the TCR CDR3, the HTBI primer set was used. MiXCR was run by TCRdb on the multiplex PCR reads, yielding one entry per CDR3 protein. The sample shows roughly 570,000 distinct CDR3 sequences, around 42% of them seen only once. The source material was peripheral blood or thyroid tissue (not recorded which). The receptors come from an adult woman with Graves' disease, either hyperthyroidism or ophthalmopathy (not recorded which).

This clonotype was seen repeatedly, ten times or more. The rearrangement uses TRBV7-2 and TRBJ1-2; D is undetermined. The CDR3 contains 14 residues. The germline V and J ends were trimmed by 5 bases and 4 bases, with 14 bases remaining between them. Per the germline V gene, CDR1 is SGHTA and CDR2 is FQGNSA. Here the CDR3 DNA reads TGTGCCAGCAGCCCCGGAGCGGGTTCCTATGGCTACACCTTC. Translation gives CASSPGAGSYGYTF. The full variable domain, with the rest looked up from reference TRBV7-2 and TRBJ1-2, is GAGVSQSPSNKVTEKGKDVELRCDPISGHTALYWYRQSLGQGLEFLIYFQGNSAPDKSGLPSDRFSAERTGGSVSTLTIQRTQQEDSAVYLCASSPGAGSYGYTFGSGTRLTVV.

In DNA, the CDR3 is TGCAGCCAACCGGGACAGGGTGTGAGGACCCAGTACTTC. It codes for CSQPGQGVRTQYF. The chain has TRBV29-1 and TRBJ2-5; 9 bases agree with TRBD1. This CDR3 contains 13 residues. Germline loops: CDR1 SQVTM, CDR2 ANQGSEA. The V and J ends lost 8 bases and 7 bases, in that order; junction bases with no gene match: 11.

This clonotype has ten or more counts. The CDR3 bases are TGTGCCAGCAGTTACTCGCCGGTGTCAGGGGAGCTGTTTTTT. It specifies CASSYSPVSGELFF. J is TRBJ2-2 and V is TRBV6-5; D gene uncertain. Trimming took 0 bases from V and 8 from J, leaving 10 bases between them. This CDR3 is 14 amino acids long. In germline, CDR1 is MNHEY, CDR2 SVGAGI.

This clonotype was counted many times. V gene TRBV20-1 combines with J gene TRBJ2-7, with TRBD1 matching 10 bases. Germline values: CDR1 DFQATT, CDR2 SNEGSKA (reference sequence). The V and J ends lost 1 base and 0 bases, in that order; junction bases with no gene match: 6. CDR3 size: 16 residues. DNA for the CDR3: TGCAGTGCTAGAGGACAGGGGACAGGGGTCTCCTACGAGCAGTACTTC. It translates to CSARGQGTGVSYEQYF.

There are many counts of this clonotype. The rearrangement links TRBV20-1 to TRBJ1-5; 8 nucleotides match TRBD1. This CDR3 is 13 amino acids long. With 7 bases clipped from V and 4 bases from J, the junction kept 6 bases outside the gene matches. Per the germline V gene, CDR1 is DFQATT and CDR2 is SNEGSKA (reference sequence). CDR3 bases: TGCAGTGGACAGGGGCCCTCTAATCAGCCCCAGCATTTT. This encodes CSGQGPSNQPQHF.

J is TRBJ2-5 and V is TRBV20-1; D call uncertain. Between the trimmed V and J ends, which lost 6 bases and 7 bases, there was a span of 9 bases. The germline gives CDR1 DFQATT, CDR2 SNEGSKA (reference sequence). The length of the CDR3 is 10 residues. CDR3 coding DNA: TGCAGTGCCGACCATGGGACCCAGTACTTC. This codes for CSADHGTQYF.

The chain carries TRBV27 and TRBJ1-1; the D gene is possibly TRBD1 (5 bases). The V gene lost 8 bases and the J gene lost 9 bases, with 16 bases spanning the gap. From germline, CDR1 is MNHEY and CDR2 SMNVEV (reference sequence). The CDR3 totals 12 residues. This chain's CDR3 is CASALWQGQAFF. CDR3 bases: TGTGCCAGCGCACTATGGCAGGGTCAAGCTTTCTTT.

V is TRBV9 and J is TRBJ2-7, with TRBD1 matching 10 bases. From germline, CDR1 is SGDLS and CDR2 YYNGEE. Trimming cost V 0 bases and J 6 bases; bases outside gene matches: 3. CDR3 length: 14 amino acids. CDR3 in DNA: TGTGCCAGCAGCGTAGGGGGGACAGGGGTCGAGCAGTACTTC. This gives the protein CASSVGGTGVEQYF. The whole variable domain, remainder taken from reference TRBV9 and TRBJ2-7, is DSGVTQTPKHLITATGQRVTLRCSPRSGDLSVYWYQQSLDQGLQFLIQYYNGEERAKGNILERFSAQQFPDLHSELNLSSLELGDSALYFCASSVGGTGVEQYFGPGTRLTVT.

The V gene is TRBV7-9, the J gene TRBJ2-5; TRBD1 aligns across 9 bases. The CDR3 contains 14 residues. From germline, CDR1 is SEHNR and CDR2 FQNEAQ (reference sequence). Germline trimming cut 5 bases from V and 5 bases from J; bases unmatched to any gene: 6. The CDR3 sequence is CASSRGQGGETQYF. CDR3 sequence (DNA): TGTGCCAGCAGCAGGGGACAGGGCGGGGAGACCCAGTACTTC.

J is TRBJ1-6 and V is TRBV9; perhaps TRBD1 as D (6 bases). Trimming took off 3 bases at V and 14 bases at J, with 21 bases between the two ends. In germline, CDR1 is SGDLS, CDR2 YYNGEE. This CDR3 region has 15 residues. This chain's CDR3 is CASSGSRDGGDTLHF. DNA of the CDR3: TGTGCCAGCAGCGGATCCCGGGACGGGGGGGACACCCTCCACTTT. Using reference TRBV9 and TRBJ1-6 for the parts outside the CDR3, the full variable domain is DSGVTQTPKHLITATGQRVTLRCSPRSGDLSVYWYQQSLDQGLQFLIQYYNGEERAKGNILERFSAQQFPDLHSELNLSSLELGDSALYFCASSGSRDGGDTLHFGNGTRLTVT.

This clonotype has ten or more counts. The J gene is TRBJ2-7, the V gene TRBV5-1; 10 positions agree with TRBD2. Germline loops: CDR1 SGHRS, CDR2 YFSETQ. There are 17 residues in the CDR3. The J segment lost 0 bases and the V segment lost 4 bases, leaving 10 bases of the junction unmatched. CDR3 sequence: CASSPEGLATHSYEQYF. CDR3 nucleotides: TGCGCCAGCAGCCCGGAGGGACTAGCGACCCACTCCTACGAGCAGTACTTC.

The CDR3, as DNA: TGTGCCAGCAGTGGGACCAACTCTGGGGCCAACGTCCTGACTTTC. It encodes CASSGTNSGANVLTF. This chain uses TRBV7-9 with TRBJ2-6; the D gene could be TRBD1 or TRBD2 (5 bases each). There are 15 residues in the CDR3. Germline V CDR1 and CDR2: SEHNR, FQNEAQ (reference sequence). V lost 6 bases and J lost 0, with 9 bases in between.

V usage is TRBV27 and J usage is TRBJ2-7; D is perhaps TRBD2 (5 bases). Germline V gives CDR1 MNHEY, CDR2 SMNVEV (reference sequence). V lost 6 bases and J lost 0, with 18 bases in between. The CDR3 consists of 16 residues. This CDR3 is CASRPLAAGLSYEQYF. The CDR3 DNA is TGTGCCAGCAGACCTCTGGCGGCAGGACTCTCCTACGAGCAGTACTTC.

This clonotype was detected only once. CDR3 bases: TGTGCCAGCAGTGAAGCGTCGGGGTTCCACGAGCAGTACTTC. Its protein product is CASSEASGFHEQYF. The gene calls are TRBV2 and TRBJ2-7, with a possible D match to TRBD2 (5 bases). Germline V lookup: CDR1 SNHLY, CDR2 FYNNEI. V lost 0 bases and J 5 bases, leaving 11 bases between the germline ends. This CDR3 comprises 14 residues.

The chain uses TRBV11-2 and TRBJ1-4; D is perhaps TRBD1 (6 bases). The length of the CDR3 is 15 residues. Germline CDR1 is SGHAT and CDR2 is FQNNGV. V was clipped by 5 bases and J by 4 bases, with 14 bases between them. This CDR3 reads CASSPGGRYNEKLFF. DNA for the CDR3: TGTGCCAGCAGCCCTGGGGGCAGATATAATGAAAAACTGTTTTTT.

Note on this clonotype: Being one base from a much bigger clone, this may be a read error. This rearrangement joins TRBV7-8 to TRBJ1-6, with D perhaps matching TRBD1 (5 bases). The CDR3 has 15 amino acids. Per the germline V gene, CDR1 is SGHVS and CDR2 is FQNEAQ. Between the trimmed V and J ends, which lost 5 bases and 11 bases, there was a span of 19 bases. As DNA, the CDR3 is TGTGCCAGCAGCGCCCACCGACAGTTGGGGCCACCCCTCCACTTT. Translation: CASSAHRQLGPPLHF.

This clonotype was observed once. The V and J genes are TRBV7-9 and TRBJ2-1, with D perhaps matching TRBD2 (5 bases). Trimming took off 0 bases at V and 11 bases at J, with 14 bases between the two ends. The CDR3 spans 14 residues. Germline CDR1 and CDR2: SEHNR and FQNEAQ (reference sequence). CDR3 nucleotides: TGTGCCAGCAGCTTAGCGCTGGAGGTAGCTCAGCAGTTCTTC. It translates to CASSLALEVAQQFF.

This clonotype was detected a few times. One end of the junction does not line up with germline, which may come from a read error. In DNA, the CDR3 is TGCGCCAGCAGTTTGGGGACAGGGGGCCAGCCCCAGCATTTT. Translation gives CASSLGTGGQPQHF. The chain is built from TRBV5-1 and TRBJ1-5; 12 bases fit TRBD1. The CDR3 contains 14 residues. CDR1 is SGHRS and CDR2 is YFSETQ in the germline V gene. Together with reference TRBV5-1 and TRBJ1-5, the CDR3 gives the full variable domain: KAGVTQTPRYLIKTRGQQVTLSCSPISGHRSVSWYQQTPGQGLQFLFEYFSETQRNKGNFPGRFSGRQFSNSRSEMNVSTLELGDSALYLCASSLGTGGQPQHFGDGTRLSIL.

This chain links TRBV29-1 with TRBJ2-6; 9 bases fit TRBD1. V lost 7 bases and J lost 0; bases outside the gene matches: 7. The CDR3 totals 16 residues. Germline values: CDR1 SQVTM, CDR2 ANQGSEA. CDR3 region: CSARTGAGSGANVLTF. The CDR3 bases are TGCAGCGCCCGGACAGGGGCTGGCTCTGGGGCCAACGTCCTGACTTTC. Full variable domain (remainder filled in from reference TRBV29-1 and TRBJ2-6): SAVISQKPSRDICQRGTSLTIQCQVDSQVTMMFWYRQQPGQSLTLIATANQGSEATYESGFVIDKFPISRPNLTFSTLTVSNMSPEDSSIYLCSARTGAGSGANVLTFGAGSRLTVL.

There are many counts of this clonotype. This chain uses TRBV5-1 with TRBJ2-7; weak D call: TRBD1 (5 bases). This CDR3 is built from 12 residues. The V and J ends lost 1 base and 9 bases respectively, with 11 bases between them. Germline CDR1 SGHRS, CDR2 YFSETQ. The CDR3 is CASSLTQGRQYF. CDR3 coding DNA: TGCGCCAGCAGCTTGACGCAGGGCCGGCAGTACTTC. The whole variable domain, remainder taken from reference TRBV5-1 and TRBJ2-7, is KAGVTQTPRYLIKTRGQQVTLSCSPISGHRSVSWYQQTPGQGLQFLFEYFSETQRNKGNFPGRFSGRQFSNSRSEMNVSTLELGDSALYLCASSLTQGRQYFGPGTRLTVT.

This chain uses TRBV25-1 with TRBJ2-7, with TRBD1 matching 8 bases. The germline V gene has CDR1 MGHDK and CDR2 SYGVNS. CDR3 length: 15 amino acids. Germline trimming cut 6 bases from V and 6 bases from J; bases unmatched to any gene: 13. The DNA of the CDR3 is TGTGCCAGCAGCCCCTGGCGGGGACAGGTTCCCGAGCAGTACTTC. It specifies CASSPWRGQVPEQYF.

This sequence joins TRBV11-3 and TRBJ1-6, with a tentative D call TRBD1 (5 bases). Germline loops: CDR1 SGHNT, CDR2 YENEEA. V lost 1 base and J 14 bases, leaving 21 bases between the germline ends. CDR3 length equals 16 residues. The CDR3 coding sequence is TGTGCCAGCAGCTTAGGCCCCACAGGCCCCCCGGGGGCCCTCCACTTT. It yields the protein CASSLGPTGPPGALHF.

This clonotype was seen ten or more times. The J gene is TRBJ2-7, the V gene TRBV6-5; 10 nucleotides line up with TRBD1. This CDR3 is built from 17 residues. From germline, CDR1 is MNHEY and CDR2 SVGAGI. V shed 0 bases and J 6 bases; nucleotides not matched to a gene: 11. DNA for the CDR3: TGTGCCAGCAGTTACTCGCCCAGGACAGGGGGAGACTCCGAGCAGTACTTC. Its protein product is CASSYSPRTGGDSEQYF.

This clonotype came up many times. The gene calls are TRBV19 and TRBJ2-2; 7 bases align to TRBD1. The CDR3 loop spans 17 amino acids. J was trimmed by 5 bases and V by 7 bases; bases with no gene match: 16. Looked up from germline, CDR1 is LNHDA and CDR2 is SQIVND (reference sequence). CDR3 sequence reads: CASKPGQSPKGTGELFF. DNA for the CDR3: TGTGCCAGTAAGCCGGGACAGTCTCCCAAGGGGACCGGGGAGCTGTTTTTT.

This clonotype was recorded many times. The chain joins TRBV6-5 to TRBJ1-1; D perhaps matches TRBD1 (5 bases). Per the germline V gene, CDR1 is MNHEY and CDR2 is SVGAGI. There are 15 residues in the CDR3. Trimming removed 2 bases from V and 1 base from J, with 11 bases in between. CDR3 coding DNA: TGTGCCAGCAGTTACCTTGGGACGCAGAACACTGAAGCTTTCTTT. Its translation is CASSYLGTQNTEAFF.

This clonotype was observed at least ten times. V usage is TRBV6-2 or TRBV6-3 and J usage is TRBJ1-1; tentatively, D is TRBD1 (6 bases). The CDR3 loop spans 11 amino acids. CDR1 and CDR2 (germline): MNHEY, SVGEGT. V was pared by 6 bases and J by 11 bases, with 13 bases between. The CDR3 sequence is CASSVDRAAFF. CDR3 DNA: TGTGCCAGCAGCGTGGACAGAGCGGCTTTCTTT.

About this clonotype: The junction differs from germline at one of its ends, possibly a read error. The chain is built from TRBV6-1 and TRBJ1-5; tentative D call: TRBD1 (5 bases). This CDR3 has 14 amino acids. Germline-derived CDR1 and CDR2 are MNHNS and SASEGT. CDR3 in DNA: TGTGCCATCAGTGAAGCTCGGGACGGCTCAGCCCAGCATTTT. It is translated as CAISEARDGSAQHF.